The 25 T cell receptor beta chains below were found in one sample sequenced in a study of T cell responses to AZD1222 COVID-19 vaccine. Assay: immunoSEQ multiplex PCR; the TCRdb copy retains only in-frame clones and omits some. This table has 95,000 to 150,000 clones, roughly nine tenths appearing once. The input for sequencing was peripheral blood, taken on day 0 of AZD1222 vaccination. The receptors derive from an adult in good health.

About this clone itself: Other DNA sequences from this sample encode an identical CDR3 as well. The chain employs TRBV18 and TRBJ1-2, with a tentative D call TRBD1 (5 bases). This CDR3 contains 13 residues. V lost 3 bases to trimming and J lost 8 bases, with 13 bases between them. Germline CDR1 KGHSH, CDR2 LQKENI. The CDR3 DNA reads as TGTGCCAGCTCACCCCAGGGAGATTACGGCTACACCTTC. It encodes CASSPQGDYGYTF.

CDR3 loop: CASSQEIGFSYEQYF. CDR3 nucleotide sequence: TGTGCCAGCAGCCAAGAGATAGGATTCTCCTACGAGCAGTACTTC. V is TRBV14 and J is TRBJ2-7; D not certain. V lost 0 bases and J lost 0, with 9 bases in between. Germline V lookup: CDR1 SGHDN, CDR2 FVKESK. The CDR3 extends over 15 amino acids.

This sequence joins TRBV7-6 and TRBJ1-1, with 7 bases lining up with TRBD1. Germline V gene sequence: CDR1 SGHVS, CDR2 FNYEAQ. V was pared by 1 base and J by 4 bases, with 9 bases of the junction left unmatched. The CDR3 extends over 16 amino acids. The CDR3 nucleotides are TGTGCCAGCAGCTTAGTTTCCAGGGGGAGGGTCACTGAAGCTTTCTTT. Its protein product is CASSLVSRGRVTEAFF.

The chain couples TRBV29-1 to TRBJ2-2; a possible D gene is TRBD1 (5 bases). Germline lookup yields CDR1 SQVTM and CDR2 ANQGSEA. V lost 4 bases and J 5 bases, leaving 11 bases between the germline ends. This CDR3 has 13 residues. DNA of the CDR3: TGCAGCGTTGTGGACCCAGGGACCGGGGAGCTGTTTTTT. It yields the protein CSVVDPGTGELFF.

CDR3 DNA sequence: TGTGCCAGCAAGATAGGAGGGGGAAAGACCCAGTACTTC. It specifies CASKIGGGKTQYF. J is TRBJ2-5 and V is TRBV12-3 or TRBV12-4; the D gene could be TRBD1 or TRBD2 (6 bases each). The CDR3 is made up of 13 amino acids. Trimming pared 7 bases from V and 6 bases from J, leaving 15 bases between.

The chain employs TRBV6-1 and TRBJ2-5, with 7 bases matching TRBD1. This CDR3 is 17 amino acids long. Looked up from germline, CDR1 is MNHNS and CDR2 is SASEGT. V gave up 4 bases and J gave up 4 bases; unmatched junction bases: 15. This CDR3 is CASSASRQGSLRETQYF. The CDR3 nucleotides are TGTGCCAGCAGTGCCTCCCGACAGGGAAGTCTTCGAGAGACCCAGTACTTC.

A single count supports this clone. CDR3: CASRGTGYNSPLHF. The CDR3 DNA follows: TGTGCCAGCAGGGGGACCGGGTATAATTCACCCCTCCACTTT. The chain carries TRBV28 and TRBJ1-6, with D possibly matching TRBD1 (5 bases). The V gene lost 6 bases and the J gene lost 4 bases, with 10 bases spanning the gap. Germline assignment: CDR1 MDHEN and CDR2 SYDVKM. The CDR3 length is 14 residues.

This clone was counted a single time. This rearrangement joins TRBV3-1 (or the pseudogene TRBV3-2) to TRBJ2-3; D may be TRBD2 (5 bases). The V gene's germline CDR1 is LGHDT and CDR2 YNNKEL (reference sequence). This CDR3 region has 13 residues. The V and J ends lost 5 bases and 3 bases respectively, with 9 bases between them. The CDR3 DNA follows: TGTGCCAGCAGCTACCCGGGGACAGATACGCAGTATTTT. As protein: CASSYPGTDTQYF.

The chain uses TRBV6-1 and TRBJ1-3; 7 nucleotides line up with TRBD1. Germline V gene data show CDR1 as MNHNS and CDR2 as SASEGT. Trimming removed 2 bases from V and 2 bases from J; junction bases left unmatched: 9. CDR3 size: 17 residues. CDR3 coding DNA: TGTGCCAGCAGTGAATCGGGACAGATGGGAACTGGAAACACCATATATTTT. Protein product: CASSESGQMGTGNTIYF.

The rearrangement uses TRBV30 and TRBJ2-7, with TRBD1 identical over 10 bases. CDR1 and CDR2 (germline): GTSNPN, SVGIG (reference sequence). The V segment lost 3 bases and the J segment 5 bases; nucleotides outside the gene matches: 10. This CDR3 has 15 residues. CDR3 region: CAWSPGGTGDDEQYF. CDR3 DNA: TGTGCCTGGAGCCCAGGAGGGACAGGGGACGACGAGCAGTACTTC.

The V and J genes are TRBV5-6 and TRBJ2-6; 9 bases match TRBD1. The V gene's germline CDR1 is SGHDT and CDR2 YYEEEE. CDR3 length: 15 residues. Unmatched junction bases numbered 4, after V lost 4 bases and J lost 5 bases. CDR3 residues: CASSRTGAWANVLTF. CDR3 coding DNA: TGTGCCAGCAGCCGGACAGGGGCCTGGGCCAACGTCCTGACTTTC.

The sample holds a few counts of this clone. The chain links TRBV28 to TRBJ1-4; D not resolved. Germline values: CDR1 MDHEN, CDR2 SYDVKM. The CDR3 consists of 13 residues. The V gene lost 3 bases and the J gene lost 5 bases, with 7 bases spanning the gap. DNA of the CDR3: TGTGCCAGCAGTTTGCCCAAGAATGAAAAACTGTTTTTT. Its protein is CASSLPKNEKLFF.

The chain employs TRBV7-9 and TRBJ2-7; 11 bases fit TRBD2. Losses at the gene ends were 4 bases for V and 3 bases for J; bases not matched to a gene: 5. The V gene's germline CDR1 is SEHNR and CDR2 FQNEAQ (reference sequence). The CDR3 is made up of 15 amino acids. This CDR3 is CASSSRLAGYYEQYF. Here the CDR3 DNA reads TGTGCCAGCAGCTCTCGACTAGCGGGGTACTACGAGCAGTACTTC.

The chain combines TRBV11-2 with TRBJ2-1; unclear D gene. Deletions cut 5 bases from V and 8 bases from J, with 19 bases between. The length of the CDR3 is 15 residues. The germline V gene has CDR1 SGHAT and CDR2 FQNNGV. This CDR3 reads CASSPGGGPWDEQFF. The CDR3 nucleotides read TGTGCCAGCAGCCCCGGCGGTGGGCCGTGGGATGAGCAGTTCTTC.

This clone was counted once. The chain carries TRBV10-3 and TRBJ2-3; D call uncertain. Trimming shortened V by 2 bases and J by 6 bases, and 12 bases separated the two germline ends. CDR3 length equals 14 residues. Germline CDR1 reads ENHRY; CDR2 reads SYGVKD. This CDR3 is CAISEVPPDDTQYF. The CDR3 DNA reads as TGTGCCATCAGTGAGGTCCCCCCCGACGATACGCAGTATTTT.

The J gene is TRBJ2-1, the V gene TRBV28; a weak D match, TRBD2 (5 bases). Trimming shortened V by 6 bases and J by 1 base, and 13 bases separated the two germline ends. The germline V gene encodes CDR1 MDHEN and CDR2 SYDVKM. The CDR3 runs 15 residues. CDR3 amino acids: CASSSREISYNEQFF. Here the CDR3 DNA reads TGTGCCAGCAGCTCAAGGGAGATTTCCTACAATGAGCAGTTCTTC.

The chain links TRBV14 to TRBJ1-6, with 8 nucleotides matching TRBD1. V shed 0 bases, J shed 8 bases, and the junction held 6 bases outside the gene matches. Germline V gene sequence: CDR1 SGHDN, CDR2 FVKESK. The CDR3 runs 16 residues. Written as DNA, the CDR3 is TGTGCCAGCAGCCAAGATCATGGACAGGGCGATTCACCCCTCCACTTT. Translated: CASSQDHGQGDSPLHF.

There are a few counts of this clone. This chain links TRBV15 with TRBJ1-2; no definite D call. CDR1 LNHNV and CDR2 YYDKDF come from the germline V gene (reference sequence). The CDR3 runs 16 residues. Deletions cut 0 bases from V and 4 bases from J, with 15 bases between. The CDR3 bases are TGTGCCACCAGCAGAGATCTCTTAGGGAAGAGCTATGGCTACACCTTC. This encodes CATSRDLLGKSYGYTF.

The rearrangement uses TRBV6-5 and TRBJ2-5, with D possibly TRBD2 on 6 matching bases. The CDR3 has 12 residues. From germline, CDR1 is MNHEY and CDR2 SVGAGI. The V and J ends lost 7 bases and 4 bases respectively, with 10 bases between them. CDR3 sequence reads: CASTEGGETQYF. The CDR3 nucleotides read TGTGCCAGCACGGAGGGAGGAGAGACCCAGTACTTC.

This chain uses TRBV5-1 with TRBJ1-1; D is undetermined. The CDR3 covers 13 residues. V lost 5 bases to trimming and J lost 3 bases, with 11 bases between them. CDR1 and CDR2 from the germline V gene are SGHRS and YFSETQ. The CDR3: CASSLAIDTEAFF. DNA for the CDR3: TGCGCCAGCAGTCTCGCTATAGACACTGAAGCTTTCTTT. The full variable domain, rest sourced from reference TRBV5-1 and TRBJ1-1, is KAGVTQTPRYLIKTRGQQVTLSCSPISGHRSVSWYQQTPGQGLQFLFEYFSETQRNKGNFPGRFSGRQFSNSRSEMNVSTLELGDSALYLCASSLAIDTEAFFGQGTRLTVV.

The V call is TRBV6-5, the J call TRBJ1-2; possible D gene TRBD1, 5 bases. The V gene's germline CDR1 is MNHEY and CDR2 SVGAGI. V dropped 0 bases and J dropped 4 bases, with 15 bases sitting between them. This CDR3 contains 16 residues. The CDR3 spells CASSYSGAAAAYGYTF. CDR3 bases: TGTGCCAGCAGTTACTCCGGGGCAGCAGCGGCCTATGGCTACACCTTC.

This clone was detected once. This rearrangement joins TRBV9 to TRBJ2-2; 10 nucleotides line up with TRBD1. V lost 1 base, J lost 6 bases, and 15 bases stayed unmatched. Looked up from germline, CDR1 is SGDLS and CDR2 is YYNGEE. CDR3 length: 19 amino acids. In nucleotides, the CDR3 is TGTGCCAGCAGCGTACAACCCCTCGACAGGGGGCTTGGGTCCGGGGAGCTGTTTTTT. Its translation: CASSVQPLDRGLGSGELFF.

V gene TRBV7-3 combines with J gene TRBJ1-4; 7 nucleotides agree with TRBD1. Germline CDR1 SGHTA, CDR2 FQGTGA. V lost 5 bases, J lost 7 bases, and 13 bases stayed unmatched. The CDR3 extends over 16 amino acids. The CDR3 DNA reads as TGTGCCAGCAGCCCACACCTCCAGGGGGGGGGTGAAAAACTGTTTTTT. Amino acid sequence: CASSPHLQGGGEKLFF. Together with reference TRBV7-3 and TRBJ1-4, the CDR3 gives the full variable domain: GAGVSQTPSNKVTEKGKYVELRCDPISGHTALYWYRQSLGQGPEFLIYFQGTGAADDSGLPNDRFFAVRPEGSVSTLKIQRTERGDSAVYLCASSPHLQGGGEKLFFGSGTQLSVL.

The chain combines TRBV19 with TRBJ2-3; TRBD1 aligns across 10 bases. Looked up from germline, CDR1 is LNHDA and CDR2 is SQIVND (reference sequence). V shed 11 bases, J shed 3 bases, and the junction held 5 bases outside the gene matches. CDR3 length: 13 residues. Here the CDR3 DNA reads TGTGCCGTCCGGGACAGGGGTACAGATACGCAGTATTTT. Translating it yields CAVRDRGTDTQYF.

The chain carries TRBV15 and TRBJ2-2, with 10 bases fitting TRBD2. Per the germline V gene, CDR1 is LNHNV and CDR2 is YYDKDF (reference sequence). The CDR3 extends over 17 amino acids. With 3 bases clipped from V and 4 bases from J, the junction kept 8 bases outside the gene matches. As DNA, the CDR3 is TGTGCCACCAGCAGCGGACTAGCGGAGGGGAGCACCGGGGAGCTGTTTTTT. This encodes CATSSGLAEGSTGELFF.